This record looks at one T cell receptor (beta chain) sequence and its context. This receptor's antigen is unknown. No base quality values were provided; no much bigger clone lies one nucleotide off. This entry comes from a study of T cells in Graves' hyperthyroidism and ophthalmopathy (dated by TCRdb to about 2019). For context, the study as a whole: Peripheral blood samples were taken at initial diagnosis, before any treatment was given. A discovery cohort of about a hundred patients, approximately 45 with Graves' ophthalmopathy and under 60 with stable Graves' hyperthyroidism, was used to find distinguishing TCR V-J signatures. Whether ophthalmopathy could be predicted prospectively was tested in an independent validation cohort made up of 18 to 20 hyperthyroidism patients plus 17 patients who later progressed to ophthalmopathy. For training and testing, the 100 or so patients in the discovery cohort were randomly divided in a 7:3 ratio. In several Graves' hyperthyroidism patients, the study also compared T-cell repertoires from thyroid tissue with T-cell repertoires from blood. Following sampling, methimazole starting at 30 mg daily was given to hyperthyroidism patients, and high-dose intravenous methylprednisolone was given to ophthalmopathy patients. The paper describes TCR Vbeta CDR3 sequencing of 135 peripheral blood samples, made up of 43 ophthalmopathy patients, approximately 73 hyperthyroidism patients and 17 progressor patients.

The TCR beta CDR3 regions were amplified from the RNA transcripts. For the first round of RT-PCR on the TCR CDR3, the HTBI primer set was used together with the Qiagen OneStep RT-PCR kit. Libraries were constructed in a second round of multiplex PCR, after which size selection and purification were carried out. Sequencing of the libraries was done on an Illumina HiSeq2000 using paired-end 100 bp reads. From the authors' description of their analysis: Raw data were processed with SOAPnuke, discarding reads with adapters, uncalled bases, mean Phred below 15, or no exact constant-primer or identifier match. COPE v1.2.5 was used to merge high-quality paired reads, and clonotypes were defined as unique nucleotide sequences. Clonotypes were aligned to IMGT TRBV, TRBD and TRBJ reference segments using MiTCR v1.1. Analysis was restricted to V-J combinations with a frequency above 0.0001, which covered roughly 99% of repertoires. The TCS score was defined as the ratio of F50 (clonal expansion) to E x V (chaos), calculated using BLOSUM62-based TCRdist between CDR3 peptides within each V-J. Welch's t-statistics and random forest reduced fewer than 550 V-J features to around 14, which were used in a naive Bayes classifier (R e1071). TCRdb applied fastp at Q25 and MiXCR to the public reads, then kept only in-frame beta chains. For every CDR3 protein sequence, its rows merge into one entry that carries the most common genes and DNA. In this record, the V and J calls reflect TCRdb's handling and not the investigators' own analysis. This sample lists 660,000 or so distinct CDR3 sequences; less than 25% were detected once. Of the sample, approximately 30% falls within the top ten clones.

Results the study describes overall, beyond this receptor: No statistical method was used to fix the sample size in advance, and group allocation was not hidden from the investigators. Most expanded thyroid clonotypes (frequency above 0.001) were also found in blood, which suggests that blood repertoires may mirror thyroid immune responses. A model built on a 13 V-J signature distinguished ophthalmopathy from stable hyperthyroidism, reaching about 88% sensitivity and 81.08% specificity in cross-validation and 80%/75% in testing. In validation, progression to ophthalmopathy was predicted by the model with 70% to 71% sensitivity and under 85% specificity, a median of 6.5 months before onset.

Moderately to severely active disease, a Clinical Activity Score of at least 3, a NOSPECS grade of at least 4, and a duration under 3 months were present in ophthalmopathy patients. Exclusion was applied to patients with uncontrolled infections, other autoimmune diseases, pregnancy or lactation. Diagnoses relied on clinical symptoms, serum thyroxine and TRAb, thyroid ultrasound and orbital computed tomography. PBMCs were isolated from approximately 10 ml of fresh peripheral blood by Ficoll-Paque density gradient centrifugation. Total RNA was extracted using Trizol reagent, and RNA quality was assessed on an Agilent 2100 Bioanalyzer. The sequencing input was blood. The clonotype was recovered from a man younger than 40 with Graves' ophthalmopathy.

CDR3 region: CACAGTSFHEQYF. In nucleotides, the sequence is TGTGCCTGCGCCGGGACAAGTTTCCACGAGCAGTACTTC. The V gene is TRBV30 and the J gene is TRBJ2-7, and possibly TRBD1, on 6 matching bases. Inclusive of the bounding cysteine and phenylalanine, the CDR3 is 13 residues long. CDR3 DNA is the only sequence kept; it has 39 bases, read in frame from the first base. According to the germline V gene (reference sequence), CDR1 reads GTSNPN and CDR2 reads SVGIG. Trimming costs V 6 bases and J 5 bases, and their ends lie 17 bases apart.